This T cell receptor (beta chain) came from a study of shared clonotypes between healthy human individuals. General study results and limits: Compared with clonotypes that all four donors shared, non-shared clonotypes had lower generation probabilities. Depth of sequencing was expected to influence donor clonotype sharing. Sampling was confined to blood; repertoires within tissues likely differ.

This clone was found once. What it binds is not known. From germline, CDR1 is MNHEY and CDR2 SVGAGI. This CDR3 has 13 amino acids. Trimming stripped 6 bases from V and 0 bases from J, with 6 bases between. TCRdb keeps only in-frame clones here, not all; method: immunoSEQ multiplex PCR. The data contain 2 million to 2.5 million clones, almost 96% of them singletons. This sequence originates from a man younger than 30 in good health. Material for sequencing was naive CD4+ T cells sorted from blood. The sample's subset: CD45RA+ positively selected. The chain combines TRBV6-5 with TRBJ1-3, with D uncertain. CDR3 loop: CASREGSGNTIYF. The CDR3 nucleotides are TGTGCCAGCAGGGAAGGCTCTGGAAACACCATATATTTT.